The 19 T cell receptor beta chains below come from one sample, sequenced in a study of patients and donors after allogeneic stem cell transplantation. TCRdb fed the RT-PCR reads into MiXCR, producing one record per CDR3 protein. This sample has hundreds of thousands of distinct CDR3 sequences, with roughly 17% found just once. Source material: blood, either unsorted or a sorted T cell fraction (not recorded which). These receptors all stem from a human donor who was either an allogeneic HSCT recipient or a stem cell or donor lymphocyte infusion donor (not recorded which). It is not recorded whose cells these are; they may come from a transplant donor.

This chain uses TRBV3-1 with TRBJ2-7; D gene unclear. CDR1 LGHDT and CDR2 YNNKEL come from the germline V gene (reference sequence). The V end was cut by 0 bases, the J end by 5 bases, with 11 bases between. The CDR3 spans 14 residues. This CDR3 is CASSQDGRYDEQYF. DNA of the CDR3: TGTGCCAGCAGCCAAGATGGACGGTACGACGAGCAGTACTTC.

This clonotype has a handful of counts. In DNA, the CDR3 is TGCAGCGTTGAAGAGTCAGGGAACACTGAAGCTTTCTTT. Translation gives CSVEESGNTEAFF. This rearrangement joins TRBV29-1 to TRBJ1-1; D not resolved. V gave up 0 bases and J gave up 1 base, with 6 bases separating them. Per germline, CDR1 SQVTM and CDR2 ANQGSEA. The CDR3 has 13 residues.

This clonotype was seen a handful of times. The chain is built from TRBV6-5 and TRBJ1-1, with D perhaps TRBD1 (6 bases). The V end lost 5 bases, the J end lost 10 bases, and 14 bases lay between the germline ends. The CDR3 runs to 12 residues. From germline, CDR1 is MNHEY and CDR2 SVGAGI. Here the CDR3 DNA reads TGTGCCAGCAGTAGGACAGCCCGGGGAGCTTTCTTT. Its translation is CASSRTARGAFF.

This chain joins TRBV6-2 or TRBV6-3 and TRBJ2-7; a possible D gene is TRBD2 (6 bases). V was clipped by 0 bases and J by 0 bases, with 15 bases between them. This CDR3 contains 17 residues. Looked up from germline, CDR1 is MNHEY and CDR2 is SVGEGT. The CDR3 protein is CASSYSRADYPSYEQYF. For the CDR3, the DNA is TGTGCCAGCAGTTACTCGAGGGCGGACTACCCCTCCTACGAGCAGTACTTC.

The CDR3 here is CASSQLAGDDTDTQYF. CDR3 DNA sequence: TGCGCCAGCAGTCAATTAGCGGGGGACGACACAGATACGCAGTATTTT. V is TRBV23-1 and J is TRBJ2-3, with TRBD2 matching 9 bases. TRBV23-1 is flagged as an ORF with uncertain function. J gave up 2 bases and V 1 base, and 4 bases lay outside the gene matches. This CDR3 comprises 16 residues.

This clonotype showed up just a few times. This chain links TRBV12-3 or TRBV12-4 with TRBJ1-5, with no clear D. With 4 bases removed from V and 4 bases from J, the gap between germline ends came to 11 bases. The CDR3 spans 14 residues. CDR3: CASSYTLTNQPQHF. Here the CDR3 DNA reads TGTGCCAGCAGTTATACATTAACTAATCAGCCCCAGCATTTT.

The rearrangement links TRBV27 to TRBJ2-7; TRBD1 matches 7 bases. The CDR3 has 19 amino acids. Germline CDR1 is MNHEY and CDR2 is SMNVEV (reference sequence). Germline trimming cut 5 bases from V and 3 bases from J; bases unmatched to any gene: 22. CDR3 in amino acids: CASSPSPGTAVTIFYEQYF. CDR3 nucleotide sequence: TGTGCCAGCAGTCCCTCCCCCGGGACAGCAGTCACAATTTTCTACGAGCAGTACTTC.

This chain links TRBV4-1 with TRBJ2-5; TRBD1 aligns across 11 bases. The CDR3 covers 16 residues. Germline CDR1 is MGHRA and CDR2 is YSYEKL. J gave up 10 bases and V 0 bases, and 10 bases lay outside the gene matches. CDR3 residues: CASSQEPGQGGMDQYF. CDR3 DNA sequence: TGCGCCAGCAGCCAAGAACCGGGACAGGGGGGTATGGACCAGTACTTC.

The chain has TRBV4-1 and TRBJ2-3; 7 bases align to TRBD2. Per germline, CDR1 MGHRA and CDR2 YSYEKL. The V and J ends lost 4 bases and 2 bases, in that order; junction bases with no gene match: 6. The CDR3 length is 15 residues. The CDR3 nucleotides read TGCGCCAGCAGCCGTCCGGGGGGTGCCACAGATACGCAGTATTTT. It is translated as CASSRPGGATDTQYF.

This clonotype was observed many times. The V and J genes are TRBV12-3 or TRBV12-4 and TRBJ2-5; D is unresolved. V gave up 3 bases and J gave up 2 bases, with 16 bases separating them. The CDR3 is 16 amino acids. The CDR3 reads CASSFWPFEWQETQYF. In DNA, the CDR3 is TGTGCCAGCAGTTTTTGGCCCTTCGAGTGGCAAGAGACCCAGTACTTC.

The V gene is TRBV19, the J gene TRBJ2-2; the D is unclear. The germline CDR1 and CDR2 sequences are LNHDA and SQIVND (reference sequence). V was shortened by 3 bases and J by 2 bases, with 22 bases between the two germline ends. The CDR3 runs 19 residues. CDR3 sequence reads: CASSIWIGTSPINTGELFF. The CDR3 nucleotides read TGTGCCAGTAGTATCTGGATTGGCACCTCCCCGATAAACACCGGGGAGCTGTTTTTT.

The sample holds a few counts of this clonotype. The V gene is TRBV7-9, the J gene TRBJ1-2; TRBD1 is a possible D gene (6 bases). CDR3 length: 13 amino acids. Looked up from germline, CDR1 is SEHNR and CDR2 is FQNEAQ (reference sequence). Trimming cost V 3 bases and J 4 bases, with 9 bases left between them. CDR3 DNA: TGTGCCAGCAGCTTTGGACAGACCTATGGCTACACCTTC. Residues: CASSFGQTYGYTF.

The sample holds a few counts of this clonotype. The V gene is TRBV4-1, the J gene TRBJ1-2, with D unclear. Germline V gives CDR1 MGHRA, CDR2 YSYEKL. Trimming took off 2 bases at V and 7 bases at J, with 8 bases between the two ends. CDR3 size: 12 residues. This CDR3 reads CASSQPSVGYTF. The DNA for the CDR3 is TGCGCCAGCAGCCAACCCTCAGTTGGCTACACCTTC.

This clonotype appeared many times. DNA for the CDR3: TGTGCCAGCTCCTGGGACAGGGCAAGAGGGAATTCACCCCTCCACTTT. Its translation is CASSWDRARGNSPLHF. The rearrangement links TRBV2 to TRBJ1-6; 9 bases fit TRBD1. This CDR3 region has 16 residues. CDR1 SNHLY and CDR2 FYNNEI come from the germline V gene. J was trimmed by 7 bases and V by 8 bases; bases with no gene match: 12.

The rearrangement links TRBV6-5 to TRBJ1-2; 7 positions agree with TRBD1. Germline lookup yields CDR1 MNHEY and CDR2 SVGAGI. Trimming took 8 bases from V and 7 from J; bases not matched to a gene: 7. The CDR3 extends over 12 amino acids. CDR3 sequence (DNA): TGTGCCAGCCACAGGGGACGATCTGGCTACACCTTC. It encodes CASHRGRSGYTF.

The chain uses TRBV6-5 and TRBJ1-4; 9 bases are shared with TRBD1. The CDR3 consists of 14 residues. CDR1 is MNHEY and CDR2 is SVGAGI in the germline V gene. V shed 4 bases, J shed 8 bases, and the junction held 5 bases outside the gene matches. CDR3: CASSSGTGREKLFF. CDR3 nucleotide sequence: TGTGCCAGCAGTTCCGGGACAGGGAGGGAAAAACTGTTTTTT.

The chain links TRBV9 to TRBJ1-2; D may be TRBD1 (6 bases). The CDR3 totals 15 residues. The germline V and J ends were trimmed by 1 base and 1 base, with 11 bases remaining between them. Germline CDR1 is SGDLS and CDR2 is YYNGEE. In DNA, the CDR3 is TGTGCCAGCAGCGTAAACGGGGGGCTTAACTATGGCTACACCTTC. Translating it yields CASSVNGGLNYGYTF. The full variable domain, its missing parts supplied by reference TRBV9 and TRBJ1-2, is DSGVTQTPKHLITATGQRVTLRCSPRSGDLSVYWYQQSLDQGLQFLIQYYNGEERAKGNILERFSAQQFPDLHSELNLSSLELGDSALYFCASSVNGGLNYGYTFGSGTRLTVV.

This clonotype was counted only a few times. V gene TRBV25-1 combines with J gene TRBJ2-5; D might be TRBD2 (5 bases). The CDR3 length is 15 residues. The germline CDR1 and CDR2 sequences are MGHDK and SYGVNS. Trimming stripped 5 bases from V and 5 bases from J, with 18 bases between. CDR3 sequence reads: CASSRRPGSGETQYF. Here the CDR3 DNA reads TGTGCCAGCAGTCGCCGTCCGGGATCGGGGGAGACCCAGTACTTC.

In this sample, this clonotype turned up a few times. This rearrangement joins TRBV24-1 to TRBJ1-1; 7 nucleotides match TRBD1. Per germline, CDR1 KGHDR and CDR2 SFDVKD. The CDR3 is made up of 17 amino acids. V shed 4 bases, J shed 3 bases, and the junction held 13 bases outside the gene matches. CDR3 nucleotide sequence: TGTGCCACCAGTGACCCAGACGGCAGGGGGACCCACACTGAAGCTTTCTTT. Encoded protein: CATSDPDGRGTHTEAFF.